The 19 T cell receptor beta chains below come from one sample, sequenced in a study of T cells in Graves' hyperthyroidism and ophthalmopathy. Template material for amplifying TCR beta CDR3 regions consisted of RNA transcripts. HTBI primers were used for first-round RT-PCR of the TCR CDR3. TCRdb re-called the multiplex PCR reads through MiXCR, storing one row per CDR3 protein. The repertoire holds roughly 500,000 distinct CDR3 sequences, with approximately 23% as singletons. Specimen: blood. The origin of the receptors is an older woman with Graves' ophthalmopathy.

This chain uses TRBV14 with TRBJ2-7, with 7 bases that match TRBD1. CDR3 length equals 14 residues. Per the germline V gene, CDR1 is SGHDN and CDR2 is FVKESK. V lost 8 bases and J lost 2; bases outside the gene matches: 9. This CDR3 is CASSTGQVTYEQYF. Written as DNA, the CDR3 is TGTGCCAGCTCAACAGGACAGGTTACCTACGAGCAGTACTTC.

V and J are TRBV24-1 and TRBJ2-5; 7 bases fit TRBD1. The germline V gene encodes CDR1 KGHDR and CDR2 SFDVKD. The CDR3 contains 13 residues. V dropped 9 bases and J dropped 7; count of bases not matched to a gene: 10. CDR3 sequence reads: CATQRTGEGTQYF. The CDR3 coding sequence is TGTGCCACCCAGCGGACAGGCGAAGGGACCCAGTACTTC.

The chain is built from TRBV6-2 or TRBV6-3 and TRBJ2-1; 8 bases are shared with TRBD2. Germline CDR1 reads MNHEY; CDR2 reads SVGEGT. The ends lost 7 bases at V and 0 bases at J; junction bases unmatched: 5. The CDR3 loop spans 15 amino acids. The CDR3 region is CASNPTSGSYNEQFF. The CDR3 DNA reads as TGTGCCAGCAATCCTACTAGCGGCTCCTACAATGAGCAGTTCTTC.

This clonotype was detected a few times. The rearrangement uses TRBV10-3 and TRBJ2-7; 8 bases agree with TRBD2. This CDR3 is built from 16 residues. From germline, CDR1 is ENHRY and CDR2 SYGVKD. Germline trimming cut 4 bases from V and 2 bases from J; bases unmatched to any gene: 10. This CDR3 reads CAISGTTSGDTYEQYF. CDR3 nucleotide sequence: TGTGCCATCAGTGGAACTACTAGCGGAGACACCTACGAGCAGTACTTC.

This clonotype was picked up many times. This chain uses TRBV3-1 with TRBJ1-3; TRBD1 matches at 9 bases. Losses at the gene ends were 4 bases for V and 2 bases for J; bases not matched to a gene: 3. The CDR3 consists of 15 residues. Germline values: CDR1 LGHDT, CDR2 YNNKEL (reference sequence). CDR3 sequence: CASSRDRVTGNTIYF. Written as DNA, the CDR3 is TGTGCCAGCAGCCGGGACAGGGTTACTGGAAACACCATATATTTT.

The rearrangement joins TRBV4-2 to TRBJ2-2; D unclear. The germline V and J ends were trimmed by 0 bases and 3 bases, with 8 bases remaining between them. The CDR3 has 15 residues. The V gene's germline CDR1 is LGHNA and CDR2 YNFKEQ. CDR3 amino acids: CASSQDRGDTGELFF. For the CDR3, the DNA is TGTGCCAGCAGCCAAGATAGAGGAGACACCGGGGAGCTGTTTTTT.

The chain recombines TRBV11-1 with TRBJ2-3; 7 bases are a match to TRBD1. Per the germline V gene, CDR1 is SGHAT and CDR2 is FQDESV (reference sequence). Trimming took 8 bases from V and 5 from J; bases not matched to a gene: 13. The CDR3 runs to 15 residues. The CDR3 DNA follows: TGTGCCAGCTCCCCAACAAAGGGGGCGAAAGATACGCAGTATTTT. As protein: CASSPTKGAKDTQYF.

This clonotype has more than one count but fewer than ten. The rearrangement uses TRBV10-3 and TRBJ2-1; weak D call: TRBD2 (7 bases). The ends were cut back, 2 bases at V and 8 bases at J, with 13 bases in the middle. CDR1 ENHRY and CDR2 SYGVKD come from the germline V gene. The CDR3 has 14 residues. CDR3 nucleotides: TGTGCCATCAGTGAGGCACAGGGAGGGGATGAGCAGTTCTTC. It encodes CAISEAQGGDEQFF.

This clonotype was observed a handful of times. The genes are TRBV27 and TRBJ1-2; 7 nucleotides line up with TRBD1. Looked up from germline, CDR1 is MNHEY and CDR2 is SMNVEV (reference sequence). V was pared by 0 bases and J by 3 bases, with 4 bases of the junction left unmatched. This CDR3 region has 15 residues. The CDR3 bases are TGTGCCAGCAGTTTATCGCACAGGGGCTACTATGGCTACACCTTC. Protein product: CASSLSHRGYYGYTF.

This clonotype came up many times. The chain links TRBV5-1 to TRBJ2-3, with TRBD1 matching over 7 bases. The CDR3 sequence is 15 residues long. CDR1 SGHRS and CDR2 YFSETQ come from the germline V gene. With 0 bases clipped from V and 1 base from J, the junction kept 2 bases outside the gene matches. The CDR3 region is CASSLGRGRTDTQYF. CDR3 coding DNA: TGCGCCAGCAGCTTGGGTAGGGGGCGCACAGATACGCAGTATTTT.

Many counts were recorded for this clonotype. The rearrangement links TRBV12-3 or TRBV12-4 to TRBJ2-3; possible D gene TRBD1, 5 bases. This CDR3 contains 16 residues. Trimming took 0 bases from V and 4 from J, leaving 14 bases between them. The CDR3 sequence is CASSLARVSGPDTQYF. DNA of the CDR3: TGTGCCAGCAGTTTAGCCAGGGTGTCCGGCCCAGATACGCAGTATTTT.

V usage is TRBV7-3 and J usage is TRBJ2-2; 8 bases map to TRBD2. Germline CDR1 and CDR2: SGHTA and FQGTGA. The CDR3 has 18 residues. V gave up 2 bases and J gave up 5 bases; unmatched junction bases: 13. The CDR3, as DNA: TGTGCCAGCAGCTTATTAGGTGCAGCGGGAGTCAGGACCGGGGAGCTGTTTTTT. Translation: CASSLLGAAGVRTGELFF. The full variable domain, its missing parts supplied by reference TRBV7-3 and TRBJ2-2, is GAGVSQTPSNKVTEKGKYVELRCDPISGHTALYWYRQSLGQGPEFLIYFQGTGAADDSGLPNDRFFAVRPEGSVSTLKIQRTERGDSAVYLCASSLLGAAGVRTGELFFGEGSRLTVL.

This clonotype was seen only a few times. This sequence joins TRBV30 and TRBJ2-2; 12 bases agree with TRBD2. Germline CDR1 is GTSNPN and CDR2 is SVGIG (reference sequence). V lost 7 bases to trimming and J lost 7 bases; unmatched junction nucleotides: 10. The CDR3 sequence is 15 residues long. CDR3 nucleotides: TGTGCCTACCGACTAGCGGGAGTTAATAGCGGGGAGCTGTTTTTT. Translation: CAYRLAGVNSGELFF.

This clonotype was seen only a few times. V gene TRBV29-1 combines with J gene TRBJ1-3; no firm D call. Germline V gene data show CDR1 as SQVTM and CDR2 as ANQGSEA. The CDR3 length is 14 residues. Trimming cost V 0 bases and J 5 bases, with 11 bases left between them. CDR3 sequence reads: CSVEDRKARNTIYF. The CDR3 coding sequence is TGCAGCGTTGAAGATCGGAAGGCACGAAACACCATATATTTT.

This chain joins TRBV5-1 and TRBJ1-2; D might be TRBD1 (6 bases). The germline gives CDR1 SGHRS, CDR2 YFSETQ. The V and J ends lost 2 bases and 8 bases respectively, with 13 bases between them. The CDR3 is made up of 13 amino acids. CDR3 sequence reads: CASSLGRGEGYTF. CDR3 DNA: TGCGCCAGCAGCTTAGGCAGGGGAGAAGGCTACACCTTC.

The V call is TRBV9, the J call TRBJ1-1, with TRBD1 as a possible D gene (5 bases). Germline V gene data show CDR1 as SGDLS and CDR2 as YYNGEE. V was pared by 0 bases and J by 5 bases, with 11 bases between. This CDR3 has 14 residues. The CDR3 here is CASSVAGDGTEAFF. The CDR3 region has the DNA TGTGCCAGCAGCGTAGCTGGGGACGGAACTGAAGCTTTCTTT.

Comments on this clonotype: At one of its ends the junction is not consistent with the germline gene, which may arise from a read error. The chain employs TRBV4-1 and TRBJ2-3, with D hard to call. Per germline, CDR1 MGHRA and CDR2 YSYEKL. The CDR3 loop spans 15 amino acids. In nucleotides, the CDR3 is TGCGCCAGCAGCCAAGAGGGAAGGGCCACACATACGCAGTATTTT. Protein product: CASSQEGRATHTQYF.

The rearrangement links TRBV6-1 to TRBJ1-2; TRBD1 is a possible D gene (5 bases). The ends were cut back, 8 bases at V and 3 bases at J, with 10 bases in the middle. CDR1 and CDR2 (germline): MNHNS, SASEGT. The CDR3 covers 12 residues. This CDR3 is CASVVTDYGYTF. The CDR3 region has the DNA TGTGCCAGCGTTGTGACAGACTATGGCTACACCTTC.

This clonotype was seen many times. The V call is TRBV10-3, the J call TRBJ2-3, with 10 bases lining up with TRBD1. The germline V gene encodes CDR1 ENHRY and CDR2 SYGVKD. The length of the CDR3 is 15 residues. The V and J ends lost 6 bases and 2 bases, in that order; junction bases with no gene match: 5. In DNA form, the CDR3 reads TGTGCCATCAGGGGGACAGGGGTGAACACAGATACGCAGTATTTT. Translated, it gives CAIRGTGVNTDTQYF.